This T cell receptor (beta chain) derives from a study of blood T cell repertoires in COVID-19 (dated by TCRdb to the early 2020s). Background for the entire study: Collaborator samples came from the United States, Italy and Spain and covered acute and convalescent phases of COVID-19. The prospective study material was composed of cDNA or gDNA derived from T cells, B-cell-depleted T cells, or PBMCs. Subjects who had been exposed to COVID-19, were actively infected with it, or had recovered from it provided the deeply sampled blood TCRbeta repertoires that made up the dataset. The repertoires were released in a freely available public database meant as a resource for research on the immune response to SARS-CoV-2. The samples were drawn from the first 160 participants of the ongoing ImmuneRACE study and from 1,200 or so subjects provided by 6 global collaborators. The sample metadata nearly always contained a de-identified subject ID, COVID-19 status, age in years and sex. HLA class I and class II types, where available, came from metadata supplied by the sample provider rather than from assay-based typing. General conclusions and limits of the study: How much clinical and demographic metadata was included differed by source and by participant, and the metadata was provided uncurated.

The collaborating institutions used their own protocols to collect whole blood in K2EDTA tubes. Collaborator samples were shipped for TCRbeta analysis as frozen whole blood, isolated PBMCs, or DNA extracted from either sample type. The CDR3 numbers 15 residues from cysteine through phenylalanine. Only the CDR3 DNA stays, 45 bases, in frame from base 1. V is cut back by 7 bases and J by 3 bases, with 7 bases in the junction unmatched. CDR1 SQVTM and CDR2 ANQGSEA are derived from the germline V gene. TCRbeta CDR3 regions were amplified from genomic DNA by means of the immunoSEQ Assay, a bias-controlled multiplex PCR. In the original analysis: The number of nucleated cells in each sample was estimated by amplification of reference gene primers within the assay. To quantify the absolute abundance of each unique TCRbeta CDR3 rearrangement, sequence reads were collapsed and filtered. For each sample, productive Simpson clonality was calculated as the square root of Simpson's diversity index across productive rearrangements. In TCRdb, the immuneACCESS table is reduced to in-frame sequences with V and J assigned. These tables do not hold every clone; where another copy was compared, an unresolved V gene accounts for under half, and the others remain unexplained. That table is the source of V, J and clone size, and D and trimming were worked out from the DNA. For this sample the table gives about 100,000 clones, of which over 80% were detected only once. The ten most abundant clones make up 15% to 20% of the sample.

Turning to this clone: Its antigen remains undetermined. Base qualities are not provided; no much larger clone lies one nucleotide away.

The TCR originated in a man aged 50 or older with acute or convalescent COVID-19. Sequencing was performed on peripheral blood. The rearrangement joined TRBV29-1 to TRBJ2-6; TRBD1 aligns with 9 central bases. The CDR3 corresponds to CSASQGALGANVLTF. The DNA sequence is as follows: TGCAGCGCATCACAGGGGGCGCTTGGGGCCAACGTCCTGACTTTC.